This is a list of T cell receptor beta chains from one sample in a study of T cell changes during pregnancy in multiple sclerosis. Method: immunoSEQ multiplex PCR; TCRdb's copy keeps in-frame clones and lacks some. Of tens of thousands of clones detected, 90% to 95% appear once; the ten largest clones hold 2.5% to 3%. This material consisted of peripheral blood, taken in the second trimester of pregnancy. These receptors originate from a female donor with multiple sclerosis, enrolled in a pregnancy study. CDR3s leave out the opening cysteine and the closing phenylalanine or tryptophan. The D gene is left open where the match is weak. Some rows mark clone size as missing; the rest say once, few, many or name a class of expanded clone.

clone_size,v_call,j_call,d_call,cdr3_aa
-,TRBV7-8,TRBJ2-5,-,ASSLAGGQETQY
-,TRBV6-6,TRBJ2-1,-,ASSYDPGASNEQF
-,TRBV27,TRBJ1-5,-,ASSFAGENQPQH
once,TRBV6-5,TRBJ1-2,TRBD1,ASSYYGQDDGYT
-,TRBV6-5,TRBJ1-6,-,ASSYRGDNSPLH
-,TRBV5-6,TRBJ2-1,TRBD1,ASSLVGQGAHEQF
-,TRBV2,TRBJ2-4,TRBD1,ASRDRVPGAKNIQY
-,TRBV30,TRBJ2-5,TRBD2,AWSLTSGEQETQY
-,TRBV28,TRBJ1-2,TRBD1,ASSWTGGVGPAYGYT
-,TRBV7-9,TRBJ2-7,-,ASATPRGYNEQY
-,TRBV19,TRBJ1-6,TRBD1,ANTTGGTGVSPLH
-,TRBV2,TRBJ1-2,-,ASKEGFNYGYT
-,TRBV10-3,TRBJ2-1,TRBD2,ATMTSGGYNEQF
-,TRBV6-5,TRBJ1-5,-,ASSEKSNQPQH
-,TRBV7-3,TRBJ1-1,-,ASSPVGWNTEAF
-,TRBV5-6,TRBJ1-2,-,ASSLVRGTGTYGYT
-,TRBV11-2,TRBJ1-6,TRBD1,ASSLGIRGLISPLH
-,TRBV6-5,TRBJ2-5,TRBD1,ASSSQGVGETQY
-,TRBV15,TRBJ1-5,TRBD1,ATSRVQGSNQPQH
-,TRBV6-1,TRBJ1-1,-,ASSDRVTEAF
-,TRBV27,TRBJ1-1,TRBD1,ASSLQGAGRAF
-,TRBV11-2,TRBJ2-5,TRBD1,ASSLGQGAETQY
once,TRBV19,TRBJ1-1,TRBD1,ASSMWGQGLVEAF
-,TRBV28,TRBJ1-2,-,ASSLSRGGYT
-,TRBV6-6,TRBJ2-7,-,ASSYSSPPVNPEQY
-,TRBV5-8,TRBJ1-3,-,ASSFGNTIY
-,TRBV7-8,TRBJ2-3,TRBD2,ASSLGPSGGGPHTQY
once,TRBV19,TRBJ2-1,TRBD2,ASSPLAGSSYNEQF
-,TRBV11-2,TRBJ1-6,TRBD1,ASSLEGQVHSPLH
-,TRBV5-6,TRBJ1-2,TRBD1,ASSLGTGLSLYGYT
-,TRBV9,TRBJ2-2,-,ASSVEGLDTGELF
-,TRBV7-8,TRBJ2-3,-,ASSLFSSTDTQY
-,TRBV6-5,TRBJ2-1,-,ATISPRSSNEQF
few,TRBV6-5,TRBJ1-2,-,ASTQEAGRSYGYT
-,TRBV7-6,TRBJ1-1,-,ASSDEQGDTEAF
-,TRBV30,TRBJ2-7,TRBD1,AWALDTGTGGSEQY
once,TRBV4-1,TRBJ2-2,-,ANSLHHGGMNTGELF
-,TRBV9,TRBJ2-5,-,ASSPRSSEETQY
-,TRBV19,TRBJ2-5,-,ASSIGGLGQETQY
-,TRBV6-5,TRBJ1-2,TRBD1,ASSQIGQGHGYT
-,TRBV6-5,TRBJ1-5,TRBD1,ASSYGQGRQPQH
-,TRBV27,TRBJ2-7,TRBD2,ASSLAGDPSYEQY
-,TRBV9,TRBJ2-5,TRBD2,ASSASGLAGKETQY
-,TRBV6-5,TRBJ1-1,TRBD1,ASSTTGGDTEAF
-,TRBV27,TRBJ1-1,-,ASSLWGGSEAF
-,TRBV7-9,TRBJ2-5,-,ASSLGPTGGQETQY
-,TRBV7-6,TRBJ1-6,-,ASSSSPRGKVGVALH
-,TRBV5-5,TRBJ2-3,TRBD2,ASSGGLALTDTQY
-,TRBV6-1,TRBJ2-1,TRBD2,ASSPGLASNEQF
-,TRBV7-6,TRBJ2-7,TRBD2,ASSLISGRGANSYEQY
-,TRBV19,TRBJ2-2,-,AGAWSGELF
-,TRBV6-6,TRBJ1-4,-,ASSPRGNGEKLF
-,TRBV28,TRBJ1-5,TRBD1,ASSYRGPIQPQH
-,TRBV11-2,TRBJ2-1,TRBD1,ASRGTGIRYEQF
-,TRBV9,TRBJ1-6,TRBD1,ASTVGDSNSPLH
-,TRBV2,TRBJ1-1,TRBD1,ASREGAIMNTEAF